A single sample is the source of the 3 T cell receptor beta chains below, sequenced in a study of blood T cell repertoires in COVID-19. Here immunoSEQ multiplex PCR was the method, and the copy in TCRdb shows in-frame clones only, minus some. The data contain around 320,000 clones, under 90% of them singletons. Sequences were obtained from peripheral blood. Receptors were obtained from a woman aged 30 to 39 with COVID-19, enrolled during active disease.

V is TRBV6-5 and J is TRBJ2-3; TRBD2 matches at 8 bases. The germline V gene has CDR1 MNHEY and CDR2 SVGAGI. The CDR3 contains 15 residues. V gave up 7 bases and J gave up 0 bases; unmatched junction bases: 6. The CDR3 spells CASNRIAGSTDTQYF. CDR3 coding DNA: TGTGCCAGCAATAGAATAGCGGGGAGCACAGATACGCAGTATTTT.

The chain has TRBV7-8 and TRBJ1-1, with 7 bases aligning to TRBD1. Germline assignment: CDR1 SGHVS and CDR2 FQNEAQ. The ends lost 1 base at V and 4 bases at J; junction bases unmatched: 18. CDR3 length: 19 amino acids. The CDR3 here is CASSLGRGQLTFWSTEAFF. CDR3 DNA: TGTGCCAGCAGCTTAGGTCGGGGACAGTTGACCTTTTGGAGCACTGAAGCTTTCTTT. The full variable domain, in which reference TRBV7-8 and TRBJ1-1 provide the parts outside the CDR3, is GAGVSQSPRYKVAKRGQDVALRCDPISGHVSLFWYQQALGQGPEFLTYFQNEAQLDKSGLPSDRFFAERPEGSVSTLKIQRTQQEDSAVYLCASSLGRGQLTFWSTEAFFGQGTRLTVV.

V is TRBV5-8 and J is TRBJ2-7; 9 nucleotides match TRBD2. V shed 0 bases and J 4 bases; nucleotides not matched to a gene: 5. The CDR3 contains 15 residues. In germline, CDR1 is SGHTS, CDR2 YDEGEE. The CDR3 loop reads CASSLDLAGLYEQYF. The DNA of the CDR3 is TGTGCCAGCAGCTTGGATCTAGCGGGGTTATACGAGCAGTACTTC.